This T cell receptor beta chain is drawn from a study of blood T cell repertoires in COVID-19 (dated by TCRdb to the early 2020s). A note on the overall study: Samples from collaborators originated in the United States, Italy and Spain and spanned both the acute and convalescent phases of COVID-19. Samples were obtained from the ongoing ImmuneRACE study (first 160 participants) and from some 1,300 subjects provided by 6 global collaborators. Where available, HLA class I and class II types were obtained from metadata supplied by the sample provider rather than from assay-based typing. The sample metadata nearly always contained a de-identified subject ID, COVID-19 status, age in years and sex. Subjects who had been exposed to COVID-19, were actively infected with it, or had recovered from it provided the deeply sampled blood TCRbeta repertoires that made up the dataset. The material from the prospective study consisted of cDNA or gDNA derived from T cells, B-cell-depleted T cells, or PBMCs. The repertoires were released in a freely available public database meant as a resource for research on the immune response to SARS-CoV-2. What the work shows at the level of the full study, not this receptor alone: Clinical and demographic metadata were provided uncurated, with the amount varying by source and participant.

The germline V gene provides CDR1 MNHEY and CDR2 SVGAGI. The CDR3 covers 14 residues, taking in both the cysteine and the phenylalanine. Only CDR3 DNA is held: 42 bases, read in frame from base 1. V loses 6 bases at its end and J loses 4 bases; junction bases beyond the gene matches: 6. Notes on this clone: Its binding antigen is unknown. No per-base quality is available; no much larger clone lies one base away.

Whole blood was collected in K2EDTA tubes by collaborating institutions according to the institutions' own protocols. For TCRbeta analysis, collaborators shipped samples as frozen whole blood, isolated PBMCs, or DNA extracted from either of those sample types. The immunoSEQ Assay, a bias-controlled multiplex PCR, was used to amplify TCRbeta CDR3 regions from genomic DNA. The published analysis was carried out like this. The number of nucleated cells in each sample was estimated from the amplification of reference gene primers within the assay. To quantify the absolute abundance of each unique TCRbeta CDR3 rearrangement, sequence reads were collapsed and filtered. For each sample, productive Simpson clonality was calculated by taking the square root of Simpson's diversity index across productive rearrangements. TCRdb's version of the immuneACCESS table is confined to in-frame rearrangements and falls short of the full clone set. An unresolved V gene accounts for under half of the shortfall where checked; the remainder is of unknown origin. For V, J and clone size, that table is used; D and trimming come from the DNA. This sample is represented by tens of thousands of clones; about 89% of them were singletons. The ten largest clonotypes hold 6.4% of the sample.

The rearrangement joined TRBV6-5 to TRBJ1-5, and TRBD1 matches 7 of the central bases. The material sequenced was peripheral blood. This TCR came from a man aged 65 to 79 with active COVID-19. The CDR3 corresponds to CASRNRGRNQPQHF. The base sequence is TGTGCCAGCAGGAACAGGGGAAGAAATCAGCCCCAGCATTTT.